The 29 T cell receptor beta chains below come from one sample, sequenced in a study of cytomegalovirus exposure and HLA in healthy donors. 13 Jbeta primers and 60 Vbeta primers were used for the PCR. TCRdb's table, derived via immunoSEQ multiplex PCR, lists solely in-frame clones and lacks some. The sample comprises more than 55,000 clones, roughly 74% of which are singletons, and approximately 12% rests with the top ten. Sequenced sample: PBMCs. The receptor source for this set is a woman in her fifties or sixties in good health and CMV-seropositive.

V is TRBV7-8 and J is TRBJ1-5, with 8 bases that match TRBD1. The CDR3 runs 16 residues. Germline V gene lookup returns CDR1 SGHVS and CDR2 FQNEAQ. J lost 1 base, V lost 5 bases, and 7 bases had no gene match. Here the CDR3 reads CASSGQGGRSNQPQHF. CDR3 nucleotide sequence: TGTGCCAGCAGCGGACAGGGAGGAAGAAGCAATCAGCCCCAGCATTTT. The full variable domain, its missing parts supplied by reference TRBV7-8 and TRBJ1-5, is GAGVSQSPRYKVAKRGQDVALRCDPISGHVSLFWYQQALGQGPEFLTYFQNEAQLDKSGLPSDRFFAERPEGSVSTLKIQRTQQEDSAVYLCASSGQGGRSNQPQHFGDGTRLSIL.

J is TRBJ1-3 and V is TRBV6-1; D is possibly TRBD1 (5 bases). The CDR3 consists of 14 residues. Germline CDR1 MNHNS, CDR2 SASEGT. With 5 bases removed from V and 1 base from J, the gap between germline ends came to 9 bases. The CDR3 DNA reads as TGTGCCAGCAGTCGCGGGGGGTCTGGAAACACCATATATTTT. It specifies CASSRGGSGNTIYF.

The chain is built from TRBV7-9 and TRBJ1-1; no clear D. Trimming stripped 0 bases from V and 1 base from J, with 6 bases between. Germline V gene data show CDR1 as SEHNR and CDR2 as FQNEAQ (reference sequence). The CDR3 runs 14 residues. CDR3 protein: CASSLAAGNTEAFF. CDR3 coding DNA: TGTGCCAGCAGCTTAGCGGCGGGGAACACTGAAGCTTTCTTT.

V usage is TRBV5-1 and J usage is TRBJ1-2; D gene uncertain. Germline lookup yields CDR1 SGHRS and CDR2 YFSETQ. CDR3 length equals 14 residues. With 4 bases removed from V and 4 bases from J, the gap between germline ends came to 14 bases. The CDR3 DNA follows: TGCGCCAGCAGCCCTGAGGGAGGGCCCTATGGCTACACCTTC. Amino acid sequence: CASSPEGGPYGYTF. Based on the CDR3 plus reference TRBV5-1 and TRBJ1-2, the full variable domain is KAGVTQTPRYLIKTRGQQVTLSCSPISGHRSVSWYQQTPGQGLQFLFEYFSETQRNKGNFPGRFSGRQFSNSRSEMNVSTLELGDSALYLCASSPEGGPYGYTFGSGTRLTVV.

The chain carries TRBV5-1 and TRBJ2-4, with 8 bases aligning to TRBD1. Looked up from germline, CDR1 is SGHRS and CDR2 is YFSETQ. There are 13 residues in the CDR3. V shed 0 bases, J shed 9 bases, and the junction held 2 bases outside the gene matches. For the CDR3, the DNA is TGCGCCAGCAGCTTGGTACAGGGGGGCATTCAGTACTTC. It translates to CASSLVQGGIQYF.

The chain employs TRBV29-1 and TRBJ2-7; D may be TRBD2 (9 bases). Germline CDR1 is SQVTM and CDR2 is ANQGSEA. V lost 1 base to trimming and J lost 5 bases, with 18 bases between them. This CDR3 has 15 amino acids. CDR3 protein: CSVEGQGRGGHEQYF. The CDR3 DNA follows: TGCAGCGTTGAAGGACAGGGGCGGGGGGGCCACGAGCAGTACTTC.

The genes are TRBV6-5 and TRBJ2-5; 8 bases are a match to TRBD1. With the DNA end fitting TRBJ2-7 better, the J assignment may be wrong. Germline V gene data show CDR1 as MNHEY and CDR2 as SVGAGI. The CDR3 is made up of 15 amino acids. CDR3 sequence: CASKGGDRTSYEQYF. Here the CDR3 DNA reads TGTGCCAGCAAGGGTGGGGACAGGACAAGCTACGAGCAGTACTTC.

The chain combines TRBV18 with TRBJ2-7, with unresolved D. The germline V gene encodes CDR1 KGHSH and CDR2 LQKENI. V lost 6 bases, J lost 2 bases, and 8 bases lay in between. CDR3 size: 12 residues. DNA for the CDR3: TGTGCCAGCTCCTTCTCGGCCTACGAGCAGTACTTC. This translates into CASSFSAYEQYF.

The V call is TRBV6-1, the J call TRBJ1-2; D call uncertain. The CDR3 has 14 residues. Germline V gives CDR1 MNHNS, CDR2 SASEGT. Trimming took 2 bases from V and 8 from J, leaving 15 bases between them. For the CDR3, the DNA is TGTGCCAGCAGTGAAAACCCGGAACTATACGGCTACACCTTC. This codes for CASSENPELYGYTF.

The rearrangement links TRBV15 to TRBJ2-7; 9 bases agree with TRBD1. V was clipped by 5 bases and J by 2 bases; unmatched bases: 7. The CDR3 is made up of 15 amino acids. From germline, CDR1 is LNHNV and CDR2 YYDKDF (reference sequence). CDR3 in DNA: TGTGCCACCAGCCGCGGGACAGGGAGGACCTACGAGCAGTACTTC. This codes for CATSRGTGRTYEQYF.

The chain uses TRBV7-9 and TRBJ2-7; no firm D call. The CDR3 totals 11 residues. Germline values: CDR1 SEHNR, CDR2 FQNEAQ (reference sequence). Trimming cost V 4 bases and J 7 bases, with 8 bases left between them. The CDR3 loop is CASSSSREQYF. DNA of the CDR3: TGTGCCAGCAGCTCCTCCAGGGAGCAGTACTTC.

V usage is TRBV30 and J usage is TRBJ2-7; tentatively, D is TRBD2 (5 bases). The CDR3 covers 13 residues. Deletions cut 0 bases from V and 2 bases from J, with 8 bases between. The germline gives CDR1 GTSNPN, CDR2 SVGIG (reference sequence). The CDR3, as DNA: TGTGCCTGGAGTGTACTAGGGACCTACGAGCAGTACTTC. The encoded protein is CAWSVLGTYEQYF.

The rearrangement uses TRBV6-5 and TRBJ1-6, with TRBD1 matching 9 bases. Trimming took 6 bases from V and 7 from J; bases not matched to a gene: 7. This CDR3 contains 15 residues. The germline gives CDR1 MNHEY, CDR2 SVGAGI. The CDR3 DNA reads as TGTGCCAGCAGCAGCACAGGGGGCAAAAATTCACCCCTCCACTTT. Encoded protein: CASSSTGGKNSPLHF.

The V and J genes are TRBV5-8 and TRBJ1-2, with TRBD1 matching over 12 bases. The CDR3 has 14 amino acids. V shed 5 bases, J shed 8 bases, and the junction held 7 bases outside the gene matches. Per germline, CDR1 SGHTS and CDR2 YDEGEE. The CDR3, as DNA: TGTGCCAGCAGTTGGGGACAGGGGGCGCTGGGCTACACCTTC. This sequence encodes CASSWGQGALGYTF.

The chain employs TRBV25-1 and TRBJ1-6; 8 nucleotides line up with TRBD1. This CDR3 has 17 amino acids. The germline V gene encodes CDR1 MGHDK and CDR2 SYGVNS. The V and J ends lost 2 bases and 6 bases, in that order; junction bases with no gene match: 9. CDR3 sequence (DNA): TGTGCCAGCAGTGAACCCCCGACAGGGGCCCCTAATTCACCCCTCCACTTT. Amino acid sequence: CASSEPPTGAPNSPLHF.

The rearrangement links TRBV6-1 to TRBJ2-3; D remains ambiguous. Germline V CDR1 and CDR2: MNHNS, SASEGT. This CDR3 has 12 amino acids. V was trimmed by 6 bases and J by 4 bases, leaving 8 bases between them. The CDR3 spells CASRLESDTQYF. Here the CDR3 DNA reads TGTGCCAGCAGGCTAGAATCAGATACGCAGTATTTT.

V and J are TRBV5-1 and TRBJ1-6; 9 bases fit TRBD1. There are 15 residues in the CDR3. Germline V gene data show CDR1 as SGHRS and CDR2 as YFSETQ. J lost 8 bases, V lost 0 bases, and 3 bases had no gene match. This CDR3 is CASSLVGQGYSPLHF. CDR3 bases: TGCGCCAGCAGCTTGGTGGGACAGGGCTATTCACCCCTCCACTTT.

This clone was detected only a few times. V usage is TRBV19 and J usage is TRBJ1-5; D is unresolved. CDR3 length: 13 residues. The germline CDR1 and CDR2 sequences are LNHDA and SQIVND (reference sequence). V lost 7 bases and J 6 bases, leaving 13 bases between the germline ends. As DNA, the CDR3 is TGTGCCAGTACGGACGTACGGGGTCAGCCCCAGCATTTT. Encoded protein: CASTDVRGQPQHF. Full variable domain (remainder filled in from reference TRBV19 and TRBJ1-5): DGGITQSPKYLFRKEGQNVTLSCEQNLNHDAMYWYRQDPGQGLRLIYYSQIVNDFQKGDIAEGYSVSREKKESFPLTVTSAQKNPTAFYLCASTDVRGQPQHFGDGTRLSIL.

The chain uses TRBV28 and TRBJ1-2, with 7 positions matching TRBD1. Germline V gene lookup returns CDR1 MDHEN and CDR2 SYDVKM. The V and J ends lost 6 bases and 4 bases, in that order; junction bases with no gene match: 17. The CDR3 runs to 17 residues. The CDR3 sequence: CASRSKDRSAWGYGYTF. The CDR3 DNA follows: TGTGCCAGCAGGTCCAAGGACAGGAGTGCATGGGGCTATGGCTACACCTTC.

This chain links TRBV27 with TRBJ2-1, with 9 bases aligning to TRBD2. Unmatched junction bases numbered 6, after V lost 5 bases and J lost 4 bases. This CDR3 contains 15 residues. The germline V gene encodes CDR1 MNHEY and CDR2 SMNVEV (reference sequence). CDR3 amino acids: CASSRAGGRYNEQFF. The CDR3 region has the DNA TGTGCCAGCAGTCGAGCGGGAGGAAGGTACAATGAGCAGTTCTTC.

This clone was recorded a few times. This chain uses TRBV6-6 with TRBJ1-1, with D perhaps matching TRBD1 (6 bases). The CDR3 covers 14 residues. Germline V CDR1 and CDR2: MNHNY, SVGAGI (reference sequence). V lost 6 bases, J lost 1 base, and 12 bases lay in between. This CDR3 is CASRMDRTNTEAFF. The CDR3 DNA reads as TGTGCCAGCAGGATGGACAGAACGAACACTGAAGCTTTCTTT.

This clone is a singleton in its sample. The same CDR3 arises from other DNA sequences in this sample as well. The rearrangement uses TRBV11-2 and TRBJ2-7; 7 bases agree with TRBD2. After removal of 5 bases from V and 4 bases from J, the junction contained 5 bases not matched to a gene. The germline V gene has CDR1 SGHAT and CDR2 FQNNGV. The length of the CDR3 is 13 residues. CDR3 nucleotide sequence: TGTGCCAGCAGCCCTACGGGGGGATACGAGCAGTACTTC. Amino acid sequence: CASSPTGGYEQYF.

The chain links TRBV7-7 to TRBJ1-1, with D perhaps TRBD1 (5 bases). CDR1 and CDR2 (germline): SSHAT, FNYEAQ (reference sequence). The CDR3 contains 14 residues. In nucleotides, the CDR3 is TGTGCTAGCGTCTATGGGGGGGGGAACACTGAAGCTTTCTTT. Translating it yields CASVYGGGNTEAFF.

V and J are TRBV29-1 and TRBJ1-1; maybe TRBD1 (6 bases). CDR1 and CDR2 from the germline V gene are SQVTM and ANQGSEA. The CDR3 has 13 residues. Deletions cut 3 bases from V and 5 bases from J, with 13 bases between. The CDR3 reads CSVEGGAGTEAFF. The CDR3 DNA follows: TGCAGCGTTGAGGGGGGGGCAGGAACTGAAGCTTTCTTT.

The rearrangement links TRBV5-1 to TRBJ1-6; a possible D gene is TRBD1 (5 bases). Looked up from germline, CDR1 is SGHRS and CDR2 is YFSETQ. The germline V and J ends were trimmed by 7 bases and 6 bases, with 11 bases remaining between them. The CDR3 sequence is 13 residues long. This CDR3 reads CASHGGVNSPLHF. In DNA form, the CDR3 reads TGCGCCAGCCATGGAGGGGTTAATTCACCCCTCCACTTT. The entire variable domain, with the rest obtained from reference TRBV5-1 and TRBJ1-6, is as follows: KAGVTQTPRYLIKTRGQQVTLSCSPISGHRSVSWYQQTPGQGLQFLFEYFSETQRNKGNFPGRFSGRQFSNSRSEMNVSTLELGDSALYLCASHGGVNSPLHFGNGTRLTVT.

The rearrangement uses TRBV5-4 and TRBJ2-5; 7 bases line up with TRBD1. This CDR3 is built from 16 residues. From germline, CDR1 is SGHNT and CDR2 YYREEE (reference sequence). V shed 3 bases, J shed 0 bases, and the junction held 8 bases outside the gene matches. The CDR3 nucleotides read TGTGCCAGCAGCTCCCCTCCGACAGGGAACCAAGAGACCCAGTACTTC. Translation: CASSSPPTGNQETQYF.

This clone was found a few times. The chain is built from TRBV10-1 and TRBJ2-3, with D possibly being TRBD1 (5 bases). This CDR3 has 13 residues. The ends were cut back, 7 bases at V and 2 bases at J, with 10 bases in the middle. In germline, CDR1 is WNHNN, CDR2 SYGVQD (reference sequence). The CDR3 nucleotides are TGCGCCAGCAAAAAGGGGATCACAGATACGCAGTATTTT. This codes for CASKKGITDTQYF.

This rearrangement joins TRBV7-9 to TRBJ2-7, with D uncertain. The CDR3 contains 11 residues. From germline, CDR1 is SEHNR and CDR2 FQNEAQ (reference sequence). V was shortened by 6 bases and J by 6 bases, with 9 bases between the two germline ends. This CDR3 reads CASSPLSEQYF. CDR3 coding DNA: TGTGCCAGCAGTCCTTTATCCGAGCAGTACTTC.

The J gene is TRBJ2-7, the V gene TRBV5-1; 9 nucleotides agree with TRBD2. V was clipped by 4 bases and J by 3 bases; unmatched bases: 8. The germline V gene encodes CDR1 SGHRS and CDR2 YFSETQ. The CDR3 has 15 amino acids. The CDR3 spells CASSPRAAGGYEQYF. In DNA, the CDR3 is TGCGCCAGCAGCCCGAGGGCAGCGGGGGGCTACGAGCAGTACTTC.